These 15 T cell receptor beta chains were all obtained from the same sample, sequenced in a study of identical twins. MiXCR, applied by TCRdb to the 5' RACE reads, yields one record per CDR3 protein. The sample lists about 730,000 distinct CDR3 sequences; 21% were seen once. Another study also made use of these data, one on T cells expressing NK-cell markers.

The sample comprised PBMCs. The receptors here all came from a woman aged 18-29 years in good health.

This sequence joins TRBV5-1 and TRBJ2-3; the D is unclear. V shed 2 bases and J shed 2 bases, with 9 bases lying between them. Germline CDR1 SGHRS, CDR2 YFSETQ. CDR3 size: 14 residues. CDR3 amino acids: CASSFQVFTDTQYF. CDR3 nucleotide sequence: TGCGCCAGCAGCTTTCAGGTGTTCACAGATACGCAGTATTTT.

This chain connects TRBV12-3 or TRBV12-4 to TRBJ2-2; the D gene could be TRBD1 or TRBD2 (6 bases each). V was clipped by 11 bases and J by 6 bases, with 31 bases between them. The CDR3 consists of 18 residues. The CDR3 DNA sequence: TGTGCCTTCAGCCCCGGTTCCAGGGGTCTCGGGGGAGCCGGGGAGCTGTTTTTT. Protein product: CAFSPGSRGLGGAGELFF.

There are many counts of this clonotype. This chain uses TRBV29-1 with TRBJ2-3; D gene uncertain. Germline CDR1 SQVTM, CDR2 ANQGSEA. V was trimmed by 5 bases and J by 7 bases, leaving 19 bases between them. The CDR3 runs 14 residues. CDR3 in DNA: TGCAGCGTTCCCCCTTCCGAAAGCCCGTATACGCAGTATTTT. Protein product: CSVPPSESPYTQYF.

This clonotype was seen a single time. A much larger clone differs from this one at a single base, so this may be a read error. The rearrangement uses TRBV29-1 and TRBJ2-7; D remains ambiguous. This CDR3 contains 12 residues. With 6 bases removed from V and 2 bases from J, the gap between germline ends came to 11 bases. Germline V gene lookup returns CDR1 SQVTM and CDR2 ANQGSEA. The CDR3 protein is CSVELGTYEQYF. DNA for the CDR3: TGCAGCGTGGAACTGGGGACCTACGAGCAGTACTTC.

This clonotype turned up a few times. V is TRBV11-3 and J is TRBJ2-7, with D possibly matching TRBD2 (6 bases). Trimming removed 1 base at V and 2 bases at J, with 12 bases between. The CDR3 length is 15 residues. Per germline, CDR1 SGHNT and CDR2 YENEEA. CDR3 DNA sequence: TGTGCCAGCAGCTTAGCGGAGGGTGGACCCTACGAGCAGTACTTC. Translation: CASSLAEGGPYEQYF.

This clonotype was seen many times. The chain combines TRBV20-1 with TRBJ2-3; the match to TRBD2 covers 9 bases. V shed 6 bases and J 5 bases; nucleotides not matched to a gene: 6. The CDR3 is made up of 13 amino acids. The germline gives CDR1 DFQATT, CDR2 SNEGSKA (reference sequence). CDR3 region: CSAAGGRGDTQYF. For the CDR3, the DNA is TGCAGTGCCGCGGGGGGGCGGGGAGATACGCAGTATTTT.

This clonotype was observed a handful of times. CDR3 bases: TGCAGTGCCGGGGCGGGACAGGGCTACTATGGCTACACCTTC. Translation: CSAGAGQGYYGYTF. The chain employs TRBV20-1 and TRBJ1-2; 9 bases are shared with TRBD1. V shed 6 bases and J 3 bases; nucleotides not matched to a gene: 8. In germline, CDR1 is DFQATT, CDR2 SNEGSKA (reference sequence). The CDR3 covers 14 residues.

CDR3 amino acids: CASSRQAPTHGYTF. In DNA form, the CDR3 reads TGTGCCAGCAGCCGACAGGCCCCAACCCATGGCTACACCTTC. J is TRBJ1-2 and V is TRBV12-3 or TRBV12-4, with TRBD1 as a possible D gene (6 bases). Trimming stripped 6 bases from V and 6 bases from J, with 17 bases between. CDR3 length equals 14 residues.

The chain joins TRBV6-5 to TRBJ2-7, with no clear D. The CDR3 sequence is 16 residues long. The V and J ends lost 0 bases and 4 bases respectively, with 16 bases between them. CDR1 and CDR2 from the germline V gene are MNHEY and SVGAGI. DNA of the CDR3: TGTGCCAGCAGTTACTCTCCAGGAGCAAAAATTTACGAGCAGTACTTC. As protein: CASSYSPGAKIYEQYF.

The chain couples TRBV15 to TRBJ2-1; 8 nucleotides align to TRBD1. V lost 4 bases to trimming and J lost 7 bases; unmatched junction nucleotides: 15. The CDR3 extends over 17 amino acids. Germline V gene lookup returns CDR1 LNHNV and CDR2 YYDKDF (reference sequence). For the CDR3, the DNA is TGTGCCACCAGCACACCCCGGGGGCAGGGGGCGCTGAATGAGCAGTTCTTC. Its protein is CATSTPRGQGALNEQFF.

In this sample, this clonotype turned up a few times. The chain has TRBV5-5 and TRBJ2-1; 11 positions agree with TRBD1. V gave up 7 bases and J gave up 6 bases; unmatched junction bases: 9. The V gene's germline CDR1 is SGHKS and CDR2 YYEKEE (reference sequence). The CDR3 is 15 residues long. CDR3 protein: CASWKGQGAGNEQFF. CDR3 nucleotide sequence: TGTGCCAGCTGGAAAGGACAGGGGGCAGGCAATGAGCAGTTCTTC.

There are a few counts of this clonotype. The chain links TRBV27 to TRBJ2-7, with D maybe TRBD1 (6 bases). V was shortened by 6 bases and J by 3 bases, with 15 bases between the two germline ends. CDR1 is MNHEY, CDR2 SMNVEV, per germline (reference sequence). This CDR3 spans 14 amino acids. Here the CDR3 DNA reads TGTGCCAGCAGCCCAATCAGGGACATCTACGAGCAGTACTTC. Translation gives CASSPIRDIYEQYF.

The chain is built from TRBV20-1 and TRBJ2-7; no reliable D call. The germline gives CDR1 DFQATT, CDR2 SNEGSKA (reference sequence). V was cut by 5 bases and J by 2 bases, with 7 bases left in between. The CDR3 contains 11 residues. Written as DNA, the CDR3 is TGCAGTGCTGCAAAGACCTACGAGCAGTACTTC. Amino acid sequence: CSAAKTYEQYF.

This clonotype was counted between two and nine times. J is TRBJ2-7 and V is TRBV7-9; D might be TRBD2 (5 bases). The CDR3 extends over 16 amino acids. Germline V gene sequence: CDR1 SEHNR, CDR2 FQNEAQ (reference sequence). V lost 5 bases and J lost 2, with 19 bases in between. CDR3 sequence reads: CASSLGLGVATYEQYF. CDR3 DNA sequence: TGTGCCAGCAGCCTGGGGTTGGGAGTGGCAACCTACGAGCAGTACTTC.

J is TRBJ1-1 and V is TRBV7-2; D gene ambiguous. Germline V CDR1 and CDR2: SGHTA, FQGNSA. The CDR3 contains 12 residues. Between the trimmed V and J ends, which lost 2 bases and 11 bases, there was a span of 12 bases. In DNA form, the CDR3 reads TGTGCCAGCAGCTTAAGCTGGGGTAGGGCTTTCTTT. Protein product: CASSLSWGRAFF.